Shown below are 31 T cell receptor beta chains from a single sample sequenced in a study of tumor-infiltrating lymphocytes in primary liver carcinoma. Total RNA (around 500 ng) served as template for TCR beta cDNA synthesis primed by a constant-region primer. Slightly modified ARM-PCR with three nested multiplex PCR rounds yielded TCR beta libraries. Running around 9 cycles apiece, the first two PCR rounds relied on TRBV1-TRBV30 forward primers together with a C-beta reverse primer. Using its own MiXCR run on the multiplex PCR reads, TCRdb lists one record per CDR3 protein. Of more than 45,000 distinct CDR3 sequences listed, over 65% are singletons. Unsorted bulk tissue of roughly 18-32 mg yielded co-extracted RNA and DNA. What was sequenced was liver tumor tissue from sampling region 3. Subset noted: tumor region T3, left-lateral pole. All receptors derive from a man in his forties or fifties with primary liver carcinoma and hepatitis B virus infection.

The rearrangement links TRBV29-1 to TRBJ1-2; TRBD1 matches 10 bases. Trimming cost V 7 bases and J 8 bases; bases outside gene matches: 16. In germline, CDR1 is SQVTM, CDR2 ANQGSEA. This CDR3 has 15 amino acids. The CDR3 protein is CSAGDRGDLDNGYTF. The CDR3 DNA is TGCAGCGCCGGGGACAGGGGAGACCTGGACAACGGCTACACCTTC.

Turning to this clonotype: At one boundary the junction diverges from the germline segment, which might be a read error. The chain links TRBV6-5 to TRBJ2-6, with TRBD1 matching over 8 bases. Germline V gene lookup returns CDR1 MNHEY and CDR2 SVGAGI. The CDR3 totals 18 residues. CDR3 nucleotides: TGTGCCAGCAGTCTTTGGACAGGGATGAAAGCTGGGACCAACGTCCTGGCCTTC. It specifies CASSLWTGMKAGTNVLAF.

The chain joins TRBV9 to TRBJ2-3, with 13 bases lining up with TRBD2. In germline, CDR1 is SGDLS, CDR2 YYNGEE. V lost 0 bases, J lost 6 bases, and 4 bases stayed unmatched. The length of the CDR3 is 16 residues. CDR3 sequence reads: CASSVGTSGSMDTQYF. CDR3 DNA sequence: TGTGCCAGCAGCGTAGGGACTAGCGGGAGCATGGATACGCAGTATTTT.

This clonotype was recorded many times. The chain has TRBV29-1 and TRBJ2-3, with 12 nucleotides matching TRBD2. The V gene end was trimmed by 6 bases and the J gene end by 1 base; junction bases not matched to a gene: 5. From germline, CDR1 is SQVTM and CDR2 ANQGSEA. The CDR3 runs 15 residues. CDR3 region: CSVRTSGARTDTQYF. In DNA form, the CDR3 reads TGCAGCGTCCGGACTAGCGGGGCCCGCACAGATACGCAGTATTTT.

This clonotype was picked up many times. The rearrangement joins TRBV6-1 to TRBJ2-1; TRBD2 matches 8 bases. CDR1 MNHNS and CDR2 SASEGT come from the germline V gene. The V and J ends lost 2 bases and 0 bases, in that order; junction bases with no gene match: 0. This CDR3 is 15 amino acids long. CDR3 sequence reads: CASSELAGSYNEQFF. The CDR3 DNA reads as TGTGCCAGCAGTGAACTAGCGGGCTCCTACAATGAGCAGTTCTTC.

Notes on this clonotype: An end of the junction does not agree with germline; a read error may underlie this. V is TRBV6-1 and J is TRBJ1-6; 9 bases line up with TRBD1. This CDR3 region has 15 residues. Germline V gives CDR1 MNHNS, CDR2 SASEGT. The CDR3 loop reads CANSELGQGSSPLHF. The CDR3 bases are TGTGCCAACAGTGAATTGGGACAGGGTTCCTCGCCCCTCCACTTT.

Turning to this clonotype: Its ends do not fully match the called genes, so a read error is possible. The rearrangement uses TRBV29-1 and TRBJ2-5; a weak D match, TRBD1 (5 bases). This CDR3 has 13 amino acids. In germline, CDR1 is SQVTM, CDR2 ANQGSEA. CDR3 DNA: TGCAGCGTTGAAGGACAGTTAAAAGAGAACCAGTATTTC. Its translation is CSVEGQLKENQYF.

The V gene is TRBV7-8, the J gene TRBJ2-3; 12 bases match TRBD2. CDR3 length: 17 amino acids. Looked up from germline, CDR1 is SGHVS and CDR2 is FQNEAQ. With 0 bases clipped from V and 6 bases from J, the junction kept 7 bases outside the gene matches. The chain's CDR3 is CASSLALAGGPRDTQYF. Written as DNA, the CDR3 is TGTGCCAGCAGCTTAGCCCTAGCGGGAGGGCCACGTGATACGCAGTATTTT.

In the case of this clonotype: One end of the junction fails to match germline, which may point to a read error. The rearrangement joins TRBV11-2 to TRBJ1-6, with 9 bases fitting TRBD1. CDR1 and CDR2 (germline): SGHAT, FQNNGV. The CDR3 runs 14 residues. CDR3 bases: TGTGCCAGTAGCTTACAGGGGGCGAGTTCGCCCCTCCACTTT. Amino acid sequence: CASSLQGASSPLHF.

This clonotype was seen many times. The CDR3 nucleotides are TGCAGCGTCCGGACAGGGGGCGAAGTCGGGGAGCTGTTTTTT. Its translation is CSVRTGGEVGELFF. This chain links TRBV29-1 with TRBJ2-2, with 11 nucleotides matching TRBD1. After removal of 6 bases from V and 7 bases from J, the junction contained 7 bases not matched to a gene. This CDR3 is built from 14 residues. The germline V gene has CDR1 SQVTM and CDR2 ANQGSEA.

This clonotype was observed a single time. V gene TRBV6-1 combines with J gene TRBJ1-2, with a possible D match to TRBD1 (6 bases). Germline CDR1 and CDR2: MNHNS and SASEGT. The germline V and J ends were trimmed by 1 base and 10 bases, with 19 bases remaining between them. The CDR3 contains 15 residues. CDR3 sequence: CASSEVGGAGRDYTF. CDR3 DNA: TGTGCCAGCAGTGAAGTTGGGGGGGCTGGACGTGACTACACCTTC.

Regarding this clonotype: One end of the junction varies from germline; a read error may be responsible. The chain employs TRBV5-6 and TRBJ2-3; 9 positions agree with TRBD1. Germline assignment: CDR1 SGHDT and CDR2 YYEEEE. The CDR3 is 15 residues long. The CDR3 reads CANSFDRGGSSTQYF. In DNA, the CDR3 is TGTGCCAACAGCTTCGACAGGGGGGGGTCTAGCACGCAGTATTTT.

As for this clonotype: The junction departs from germline at one end; a sequencing error may be responsible. In nucleotides, the CDR3 is TGTGTCAGCAGCTTGGTTACAGTGGGCTTCAACTACGAGCAGTACTTC. It is translated as CVSSLVTVGFNYEQYF. The chain recombines TRBV5-5 with TRBJ2-7, with D hard to call. Germline CDR1 SGHKS, CDR2 YYEKEE (reference sequence). CDR3 size: 16 residues.

CDR3 residues: CSAVLAGGPYEQYF. The DNA of the CDR3 is TGCAGCGCTGTACTAGCCGGAGGACCATACGAGCAGTACTTC. The genes are TRBV29-1 and TRBJ2-7; TRBD2 is a possible D gene (6 bases). CDR1 and CDR2 from the germline V gene are SQVTM and ANQGSEA. V dropped 7 bases and J dropped 4 bases, with 20 bases sitting between them. The CDR3 sequence is 14 residues long.

Of note for this clonotype: This may be a read error: a much more frequent sequence differs by one nucleotide. The J gene is TRBJ1-1, the V gene TRBV25-1, with 7 bases lining up with TRBD1. Germline assignment: CDR1 MGHDK and CDR2 SYGVNS. The CDR3 has 12 amino acids. Losses at the gene ends were 6 bases for V and 4 bases for J; bases not matched to a gene: 2. CDR3 DNA: TGTGCCAGCAGGACAGGGAGCACTGAAGCTTTCTTT. Translation: CASRTGSTEAFF.

Concerning this clonotype itself: Compared with germline, one end of the junction differs, possibly owing to a read error. The V and J genes are TRBV11-2 and TRBJ2-5; no clear D gene. The germline gives CDR1 SGHAT, CDR2 FQNNGV. The CDR3 consists of 16 residues. The CDR3 here is CACSLVSASGQETQYF. The CDR3 DNA is TGTGCCTGCAGCTTAGTCTCGGCTAGTGGGCAAGAGACCCAGTACTTC.

Note on this clonotype: One end of the junction fails to match germline, which may point to a read error. The chain employs TRBV10-3 and TRBJ2-7; D unresolved. This CDR3 has 12 amino acids. Per germline, CDR1 ENHRY and CDR2 SYGVKD. The CDR3, as DNA: TGTTCCATCAACCGAGATGACTCAGCGCAGTACTTC. Its translation is CSINRDDSAQYF.

Notes on this clonotype: A junction end diverges from the germline sequence, so it may reflect a read error. The chain has TRBV28 and TRBJ2-1, with 7 bases matching TRBD2. CDR1 is MDHEN and CDR2 is SYDVKM in the germline V gene. CDR3 length: 17 amino acids. The CDR3 here is CASSLHYGLVRVDDQFF. CDR3 DNA sequence: TGTGCCAGCAGTCTACATTATGGACTAGTGAGGGTAGATGATCAGTTCTTC.

This chain uses TRBV20-1 with TRBJ2-7, with D possibly being TRBD1 (5 bases). This CDR3 spans 12 amino acids. The ends were cut back, 5 bases at V and 7 bases at J, with 15 bases in the middle. The germline V gene has CDR1 DFQATT and CDR2 SNEGSKA (reference sequence). The chain's CDR3 is CSAPQGIREQYF. CDR3 DNA: TGCAGTGCTCCCCAGGGTATAAGGGAGCAGTACTTC.

In the case of this clonotype: A junction end diverges from the germline sequence, so it may reflect a read error. This chain connects TRBV11-2 to TRBJ2-7; D not certain. CDR1 and CDR2 (germline): SGHAT, FQNNGV. This CDR3 is 13 amino acids long. The CDR3 sequence is CVSPIEAPYEQYF. The CDR3 DNA follows: TGTGTCAGCCCCATAGAGGCGCCCTACGAACAGTACTTC.

CDR3 nucleotides: TGTGCCTGCGGTTACGGACTAGCGGACTCCTCACGGCAGTTCTTC. Its translation is CACGYGLADSSRQFF. V is TRBV6-5 and J is TRBJ2-1; 10 nucleotides agree with TRBD2. V lost 11 bases to trimming and J lost 12 bases; unmatched junction nucleotides: 19. CDR3 size: 15 residues. Germline assignment: CDR1 MNHEY and CDR2 SVGAGI.

In the case of this clonotype: At one boundary the junction diverges from the germline segment, which might be a read error. The CDR3 DNA is TGTGCCAGCAACGTGGGGAGACCTCAAGGGACCCAGTACTTC. This encodes CASNVGRPQGTQYF. V usage is TRBV11-1 and J usage is TRBJ2-5; D may be TRBD2 (5 bases). Germline V lookup: CDR1 SGHAT, CDR2 FQDESV (reference sequence). This CDR3 comprises 14 residues.

A note on this clonotype: One end of the junction varies from germline; a read error may be responsible. V and J are TRBV4-1 and TRBJ1-2; 7 bases match TRBD1. The CDR3 extends over 16 amino acids. The V gene's germline CDR1 is MGHRA and CDR2 YSYEKL. The CDR3 region is CASSQVEGAGYCGYTF. CDR3 DNA sequence: TGTGCCAGCAGCCAAGTGGAGGGGGCAGGATACTGTGGCTACACCTTC.

This clonotype was counted many times. The chain couples TRBV12-5 to TRBJ1-2, with 9 positions matching TRBD1. J was trimmed by 4 bases and V by 0 bases; bases with no gene match: 6. The germline CDR1 and CDR2 sequences are LGHNT and FRNRAP. The CDR3 is 16 amino acids. The CDR3, as DNA: TGTGCTAGTGGTTTGGTCTTAGGACAGGGGCTCTATGGCTACACCTTC. It encodes CASGLVLGQGLYGYTF.

In its sample, this clonotype is medium-sized. The chain is built from TRBV11-2 and TRBJ2-3; tentatively, D is TRBD1 or TRBD2 (5 bases each). The germline V gene encodes CDR1 SGHAT and CDR2 FQNNGV. CDR3 length: 16 amino acids. Between the trimmed V and J ends, which lost 7 bases and 0 bases, there was a span of 17 bases. CDR3 coding DNA: TGTGCCAGCACCCCATCCGGGACGGGGAGCACAGATACGCAGTATTTT. Amino acid sequence: CASTPSGTGSTDTQYF.

Regarding this clonotype: At one boundary the junction diverges from the germline segment, which might be a read error. The chain combines TRBV28 with TRBJ1-5, with a possible D match to TRBD1 (6 bases). Germline assignment: CDR1 MDHEN and CDR2 SYDVKM. CDR3 length: 17 residues. For the CDR3, the DNA is TGTGTCAGCAGTTTTACCTCAAGGGCAGGGGCGTACCAGCCCCAGCATTTT. Protein: CVSSFTSRAGAYQPQHF.

This clonotype occurred many times. The chain carries TRBV10-2 and TRBJ1-1; no clear D. V lost 0 bases and J lost 0, with 8 bases in between. This CDR3 contains 15 residues. Germline assignment: CDR1 WSHSY and CDR2 SAAADI. This CDR3 reads CASSESSSVNTEAFF. CDR3 in DNA: TGCGCCAGCAGTGAGTCGAGCAGTGTGAACACTGAAGCTTTCTTT.

Concerning this clonotype: Compared with germline, one end of the junction differs, possibly owing to a read error. The chain is built from TRBV11-2 and TRBJ2-6; D may correspond to TRBD1 or TRBD2 (5 bases each). The germline V gene has CDR1 SGHAT and CDR2 FQNNGV. This CDR3 has 18 residues. The chain's CDR3 is CASSLGPGHSSGGNVLTF. The CDR3 DNA reads TGTGCCAGCAGCTTAGGGCCTGGACACAGCTCTGGGGGCAACGTCCTGACTTTC.

A remark on this clonotype: The junction differs from germline at one of its ends, possibly a read error. The V and J genes are TRBV30 and TRBJ1-5, with a possible D match to TRBD1 (6 bases). In germline, CDR1 is GTSNPN, CDR2 SVGIG (reference sequence). The CDR3 extends over 15 amino acids. The CDR3 is CAWSVGALSNQSQHF. In nucleotides, the CDR3 is TGTGCCTGGAGTGTGGGGGCGCTGAGCAATCAGTCCCAGCATTTT. The variable domain in full, completed from reference TRBV30 and TRBJ1-5, reads SQTIHQWPATLVQPVGSPLSLECTVEGTSNPNLYWYRQAAGRGLQLLFYSVGIGQISSEVPQNLSASRPQDRQFILSSKKLLLSDSGFYLCAWSVGALSNQSQHFGDGTRLSIL.

V and J are TRBV5-1 and TRBJ2-5; TRBD2 matches at 8 bases. The CDR3 sequence is 14 residues long. V trimming: 2 bases; J trimming: 5 bases; junction bases outside the gene matches: 5. Germline CDR1 is SGHRS and CDR2 is YFSETQ. The CDR3 region has the DNA TGCGCCAGCAGCTTAACGGGAGGGCAGGAGACCCAGTACTTC. Its protein is CASSLTGGQETQYF.

Note on this clonotype: Without the conserved terminal phenylalanine or tryptophan, this CDR3 likely stems from a read error. V and J are TRBV24-1 and TRBJ2-1, with 12 nucleotides matching TRBD2. With 4 bases clipped from V and 3 bases from J, the junction kept 9 bases outside the gene matches. The CDR3 consists of 18 residues. Germline lookup yields CDR1 KGHDR and CDR2 SFDVKD. CDR3 sequence: CATSDLVTSGGYYNEQFI. Here the CDR3 DNA reads TGTGCCACCAGTGACCTAGTGACTAGCGGGGGATACTACAATGAGCAGTTCATT.